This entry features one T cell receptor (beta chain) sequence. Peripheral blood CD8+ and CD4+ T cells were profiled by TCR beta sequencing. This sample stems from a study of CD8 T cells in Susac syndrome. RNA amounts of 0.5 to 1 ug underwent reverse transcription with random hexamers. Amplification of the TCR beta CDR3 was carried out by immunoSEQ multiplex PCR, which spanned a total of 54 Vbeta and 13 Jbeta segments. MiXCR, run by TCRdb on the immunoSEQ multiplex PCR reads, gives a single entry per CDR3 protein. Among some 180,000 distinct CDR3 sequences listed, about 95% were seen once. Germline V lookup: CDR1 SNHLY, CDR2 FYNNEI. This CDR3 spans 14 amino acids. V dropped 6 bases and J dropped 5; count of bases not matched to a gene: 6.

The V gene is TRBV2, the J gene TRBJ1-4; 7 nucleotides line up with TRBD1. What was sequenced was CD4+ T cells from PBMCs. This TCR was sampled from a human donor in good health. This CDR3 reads CASRNRGGNEKLFF. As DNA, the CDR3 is TGTGCCAGCAGGAACAGGGGCGGAAATGAAAAACTGTTTTTT.